Each of the 3 T cell receptor beta chains below was sequenced from the same sample in a study of blood T cell repertoires in COVID-19 (dated by TCRdb to 2018 to 2020). Preparation of the library involved the immunoSEQ multiplex PCR assay. The table comes from immuneACCESS by way of TCRdb, which keeps in-frame sequences with V and J called. Part of the clones is missing from these tables; in studies checked, under half for an unresolved V gene and the rest for unknown reasons. For this sample there are roughly 23,000 clones; 70% to 90% appear just once. The top ten constitute 5.5% to 7% of the sample. Sequenced input: peripheral blood. The receptors derive from a woman aged 80 or over with active COVID-19.

V and J are TRBV5-4 and TRBJ2-3; 7 bases align to TRBD1. This CDR3 has 14 residues. Germline lookup yields CDR1 SGHNT and CDR2 YYREEE (reference sequence). V lost 2 bases to trimming and J lost 3 bases; unmatched junction nucleotides: 3. CDR3 residues: CASSLTGATDTQYF. CDR3 nucleotides: TGTGCCAGCAGCTTAACAGGGGCAACAGATACGCAGTATTTT.

The chain carries TRBV18 and TRBJ1-2; 11 nucleotides line up with TRBD1. The CDR3 length is 15 residues. Trimming took 5 bases from V and 4 from J; bases not matched to a gene: 6. CDR1 and CDR2 (germline): KGHSH, LQKENI. The CDR3 loop is CASSVDRGPGYGYTF. CDR3 nucleotides: TGTGCCAGCTCAGTGGACAGGGGGCCTGGCTATGGCTACACCTTC.

The chain recombines TRBV14 with TRBJ1-1, with 11 bases lining up with TRBD1. The V gene end was trimmed by 4 bases and the J gene end by 6 bases; junction bases not matched to a gene: 4. This CDR3 comprises 14 residues. Germline-derived CDR1 and CDR2 are SGHDN and FVKESK. The CDR3 is CASSRGQGAAEAFF. CDR3 DNA: TGTGCCAGCAGCCGAGGACAGGGGGCGGCTGAAGCTTTCTTT.